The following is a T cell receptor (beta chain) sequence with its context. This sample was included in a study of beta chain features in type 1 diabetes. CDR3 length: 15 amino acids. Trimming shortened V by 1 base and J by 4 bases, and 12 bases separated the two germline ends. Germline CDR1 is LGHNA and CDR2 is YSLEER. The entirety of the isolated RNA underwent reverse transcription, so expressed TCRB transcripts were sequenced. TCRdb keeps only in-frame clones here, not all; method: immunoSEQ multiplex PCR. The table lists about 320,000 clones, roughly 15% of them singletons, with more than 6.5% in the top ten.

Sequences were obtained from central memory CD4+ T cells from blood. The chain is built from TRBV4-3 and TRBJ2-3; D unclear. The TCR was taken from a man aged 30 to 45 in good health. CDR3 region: CASSQGNTVSDTQYF. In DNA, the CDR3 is TGCGCCAGCAGCCAAGGCAATACGGTCTCAGATACGCAGTATTTT.